This T cell receptor beta chain was documented in a study of T cell responses to AZD1222 COVID-19 vaccine. Overall study results and limits: Epitopes outside B.1.351 and B.1.1.7 mutated regions reportedly drew nearly half of spike TCRs.

Germline V gene data show CDR1 as MNHEY and CDR2 as SMNVEV (reference sequence). Between the trimmed V and J ends, which lost 1 base and 3 bases, there was a span of 6 bases. The CDR3 has 14 residues. As for this clone: Its antigen is as yet unknown.

TCRdb's copy holds only in-frame clones and misses some; the assay was immunoSEQ multiplex PCR. The sample yields roughly 98,000 clones, roughly 86% seen once. The chain has TRBV27 and TRBJ1-4; no definite D call. Source: peripheral blood, taken 28 days after the second AZD1222 dose. This clonotype originated in an adult who received the AZD1222 COVID-19 vaccine. The CDR3, as DNA: TGTGCCAGCAGTTTATACCAGTCTAATGAAAAACTGTTTTTT. It translates to CASSLYQSNEKLFF.